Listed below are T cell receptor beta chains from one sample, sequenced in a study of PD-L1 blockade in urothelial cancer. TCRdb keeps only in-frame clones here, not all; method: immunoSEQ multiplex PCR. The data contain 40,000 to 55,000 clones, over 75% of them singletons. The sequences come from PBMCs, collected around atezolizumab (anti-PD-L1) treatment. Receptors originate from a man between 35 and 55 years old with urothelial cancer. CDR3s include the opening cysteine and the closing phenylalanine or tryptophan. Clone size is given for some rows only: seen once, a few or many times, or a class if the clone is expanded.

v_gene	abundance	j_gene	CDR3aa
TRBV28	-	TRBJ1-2	CASSLSGPYGYTF
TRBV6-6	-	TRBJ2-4	CASSPTGSEGKNIQYF
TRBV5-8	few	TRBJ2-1	CASTSGKVRSYNEQFF
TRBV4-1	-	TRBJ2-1	CASSQGPGLAAYNEQFF
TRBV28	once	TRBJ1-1	CASKLDRPNTEAFF
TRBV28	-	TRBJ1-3	CASSPPGQGNSGNTIYF
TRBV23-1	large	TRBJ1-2	CASSPGRQGGNYGYTF
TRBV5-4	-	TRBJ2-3	CASNYRDFTDTQYF
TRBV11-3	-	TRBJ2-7	CASSLDRGSGLTLHPYEQYF
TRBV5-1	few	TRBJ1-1	CASSFGVEAFF
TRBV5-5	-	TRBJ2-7	CASSTGQGYEQYF
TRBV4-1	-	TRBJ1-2	CASSQGLQGAGYTF
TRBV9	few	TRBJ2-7	CASSVAGQPDYEQYF
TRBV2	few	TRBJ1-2	CASSEAGGADYGYTF
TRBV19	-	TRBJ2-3	CASSIGGIHTDTQYF
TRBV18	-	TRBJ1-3	CASSPQGSDLSGNTIYF
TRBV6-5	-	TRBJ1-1	CASSYGSGEAFF
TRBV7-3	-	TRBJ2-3	CASSLSRPDTQYF
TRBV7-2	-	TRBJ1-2	CASSPGQGANYGYTF
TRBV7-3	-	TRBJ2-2	CASSPHGQLSGELFF
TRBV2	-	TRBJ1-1	CASSEARAFF
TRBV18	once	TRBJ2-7	CASSPTLDTYEQYF
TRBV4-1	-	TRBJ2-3	CASSLEVAGGAVDTQYF
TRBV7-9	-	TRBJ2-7	CASSSDVARSYEQYF
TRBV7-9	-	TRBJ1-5	CASSYGQGGVQPQHF
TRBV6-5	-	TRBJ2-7	CASSYSYGSPEQYF
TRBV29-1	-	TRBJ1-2	CSVRQVDGYTF
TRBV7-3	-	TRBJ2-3	CASSLLGGIGADTQYF
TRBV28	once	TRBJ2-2	CASVGLAGTNTGELFF
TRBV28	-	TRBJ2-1	CASGAGQHYNEQFF
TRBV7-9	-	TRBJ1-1	CASSLSRDEAFF
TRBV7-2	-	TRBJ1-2	CASSLAYGYTF
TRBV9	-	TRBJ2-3	CASSVLSGRITDTQYF
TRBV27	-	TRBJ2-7	CASSPPTGDEQYF
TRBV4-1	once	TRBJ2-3	CASSRIAFTDTQYF
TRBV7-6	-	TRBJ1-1	CASSLVRDTEAFF
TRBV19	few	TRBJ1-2	CASSILGRNGYTF
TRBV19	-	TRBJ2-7	CASTGTSSYEQYF
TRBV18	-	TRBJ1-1	CASSPWTSRNTEAFF
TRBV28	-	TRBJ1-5	CASSPRTGVDNQPQHF
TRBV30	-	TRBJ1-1	CAWSQGREAFF
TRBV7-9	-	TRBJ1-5	CASSLGTGNNQPQHF
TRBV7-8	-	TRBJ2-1	CASSLSGETDRFF
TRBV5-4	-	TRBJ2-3	CASSTPGVTDTQYF
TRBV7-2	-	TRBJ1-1	CASSPRTYTEAFF
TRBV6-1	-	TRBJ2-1	CASSDIEGVWYNEQFF